This T cell receptor (beta chain) came from a study of blood T cell repertoires in COVID-19. Assay used: immunoSEQ multiplex PCR; TCRdb lists only in-frame clones, some missing. The sample contains under 200,000 clones, 80% of which appear only once. The CDR3 contains 14 residues. V trimming: 4 bases; J trimming: 1 base; junction bases outside the gene matches: 1. CDR1 is LGHDT and CDR2 is YNNKEL in the germline V gene (reference sequence). Material: peripheral blood. This clonotype was sampled from a man between 60 and 75 years old with acute or convalescent COVID-19. The chain carries TRBV3-1 (or the pseudogene TRBV3-2) and TRBJ1-2, with 9 bases fitting TRBD1. This CDR3 reads CASSLGQGNYGYTF. For the CDR3, the DNA is TGTGCCAGCAGCCTGGGACAGGGTAACTATGGCTACACCTTC.